The rows below give T cell receptor beta chains drawn from one sample of a study of cytomegalovirus exposure and HLA in healthy donors. Measured with immunoSEQ multiplex PCR; TCRdb has only the in-frame clones, and not every one. Its table records 96,000 or so clones. The source material was PBMCs. The origin of the receptors is a girl aged 5-17 years in good health and CMV-seropositive. Each CDR3 is given with its conserved first and last residue. Each record gives: V gene, J gene, CDR3 protein.

V gene: TRBV4-2
J gene: TRBJ2-1
CDR3 protein: CASSQEVTSGFEQFF

V gene: TRBV5-1
J gene: TRBJ2-3
CDR3 protein: CASSLEALGTGTDTQYF

V gene: TRBV5-1
J gene: TRBJ1-6
CDR3 protein: CASSLTPDINTPLHF

V gene: TRBV4-3
J gene: TRBJ1-6
CDR3 protein: CASSQERGSSYNSPLHF

V gene: TRBV5-1
J gene: TRBJ1-6
CDR3 protein: CASSYGTGENSPLHF

V gene: TRBV29-1
J gene: TRBJ1-1
CDR3 protein: CSVVRDINTEAFF

V gene: TRBV9
J gene: TRBJ2-7
CDR3 protein: CASSVGPPSGSYEQYF

V gene: TRBV6-5
J gene: TRBJ2-5
CDR3 protein: CASSEPGLTQENQYF

V gene: TRBV5-1
J gene: TRBJ2-7
CDR3 protein: CASSLAWGDEQYF

V gene: TRBV7-2
J gene: TRBJ2-1
CDR3 protein: CASSPVGSNEQFF

V gene: TRBV6-1
J gene: TRBJ2-1
CDR3 protein: CASSVEFLVREQFF

V gene: TRBV5-1
J gene: TRBJ1-6
CDR3 protein: CASSVGTGTIPLHF

V gene: TRBV15
J gene: TRBJ1-2
CDR3 protein: CATTLLRRSYGYTF

V gene: TRBV5-1
J gene: TRBJ2-1
CDR3 protein: CASSVVAGGLNNEQFF

V gene: TRBV5-4
J gene: TRBJ1-1
CDR3 protein: CASSPGWSTEAFF

V gene: TRBV9
J gene: TRBJ2-6
CDR3 protein: CASSVTGSGANVLTF

V gene: TRBV11-2
J gene: TRBJ1-1
CDR3 protein: CASSGRRGAFF

V gene: TRBV30
J gene: TRBJ1-5
CDR3 protein: CAWSEGQSNQPQHF

V gene: TRBV2
J gene: TRBJ1-6
CDR3 protein: CASRNTKPLHF

V gene: TRBV15
J gene: TRBJ2-5
CDR3 protein: CATSRVYRGARGGETQYF

V gene: TRBV5-4
J gene: TRBJ1-4
CDR3 protein: CASSLVGAGEKLFF

V gene: TRBV27
J gene: TRBJ1-5
CDR3 protein: CASSLRGAQPQHF

V gene: TRBV28
J gene: TRBJ1-1
CDR3 protein: CASSNAGSHTEAFF

V gene: TRBV4-1
J gene: TRBJ2-6
CDR3 protein: CASSQLAGSGANVLTF

V gene: TRBV29-1
J gene: TRBJ1-5
CDR3 protein: CSVARAEDQPQHF

V gene: TRBV6-5
J gene: TRBJ1-1
CDR3 protein: CASKTGLMNTEAFF

V gene: TRBV29-1
J gene: TRBJ2-7
CDR3 protein: CSVGRGWDYEQYF

V gene: TRBV5-6
J gene: TRBJ1-2
CDR3 protein: CASSLVGGGRYGYTF